This T cell receptor beta chain was identified during a study of CD8 T cells in ankylosing spondylitis. TCRdb reprocessed the 5' RACE reads via MiXCR and lists one record per CDR3 protein. The profile shows about 150,000 distinct CDR3 sequences, 25% to 35% of them singletons. Whole-study findings and limits: Researchers reportedly found disease-linked clones significantly enriched in matched ankylosing spondylitis synovial fluid.

There are many counts of this clonotype. Its specificity is unknown. Specimen: synovial fluid, either unsorted or a sorted T cell fraction (not recorded which). The TCR was taken from a male donor with ankylosing spondylitis.

As DNA, the CDR3 is TGTGCCAGCAGTGAAATGGTCTACGGCTACACCTTC. This encodes CASSEMVYGYTF. The rearrangement uses TRBV6-1 and TRBJ1-2, with D unclear. Germline CDR1 is MNHNS and CDR2 is SASEGT. Deletions cut 2 bases from V and 8 bases from J, with 9 bases between. The CDR3 has 12 amino acids.